The entry below describes one T cell receptor (beta chain). The antigen is not known. The data originate from a study of T cell responses to AZD1222 COVID-19 vaccine. Using immunoSEQ multiplex PCR, the repertoire was profiled, and TCRdb retains in-frame clones only, with some absent. Altogether about 100,000 clones are present, around 87% being singletons, with the ten largest covering 15% to 20%. Study results and caveats: Clonal diversity may have been underestimated in mostly white British donors.

The junction had 5 bases not matched to a gene; V was cut back by 2 bases and J by 10 bases. Germline assignment: CDR1 SGHAT and CDR2 FQNNGV. The length of the CDR3 is 13 residues. This sequence joins TRBV11-2 and TRBJ1-1, with TRBD1 matching 9 bases. The sequence came from an adult in good health. The specimen comprised peripheral blood, sampled on day 0 of AZD1222 vaccination. The CDR3 reads CASSLSGQGRAFF. CDR3 nucleotides: TGTGCCAGCAGCTTATCCGGACAGGGGAGAGCTTTCTTT.